Listed here are 14 T cell receptor beta chains from one sample, sequenced in a study of long-term antiretroviral therapy in people with HIV. Survey-level resolution applied to immunoSEQ assay v3.0. The data were produced by immunoSEQ multiplex PCR, yet TCRdb's version contains in-frame clones alone and is incomplete. The sample holds about 22,000 clones; around 84% are singletons and the top ten take 3.5% to 5.5%. The sample here was unsorted PBMCs, taken 1.3 years after starting antiretroviral therapy. All receptors derive from a man in his sixties with HIV.

The chain combines TRBV30 with TRBJ1-5, with 8 bases aligning to TRBD1. Germline V gene lookup returns CDR1 GTSNPN and CDR2 SVGIG (reference sequence). The CDR3 is 14 residues long. Trimming cost V 0 bases and J 6 bases; bases outside gene matches: 4. The CDR3 DNA reads TGTGCCTGGAGTGTAGGACAGGGAATTCAGCCCCAGCATTTT. Translating it yields CAWSVGQGIQPQHF.

The J gene is TRBJ1-1, the V gene TRBV5-1, with a tentative D call TRBD1 (5 bases). V was trimmed by 4 bases and J by 4 bases, leaving 20 bases between them. Looked up from germline, CDR1 is SGHRS and CDR2 is YFSETQ. The CDR3 contains 16 residues. CDR3 loop: CASSPILSGGITEAFF. The CDR3 region has the DNA TGCGCCAGCAGCCCCATTCTCTCGGGGGGAATCACTGAAGCTTTCTTT.

The rearrangement joins TRBV4-1 to TRBJ1-4; possibly TRBD1 for D (5 bases). Germline V CDR1 and CDR2: MGHRA, YSYEKL. The CDR3 runs 17 residues. The V end was cut by 3 bases, the J end by 2 bases, with 16 bases between. The CDR3 nucleotides are TGCGCCAGCAGCCAGTCCGCAGGGAGAGGGACTAATGAAAAACTGTTTTTT. It yields the protein CASSQSAGRGTNEKLFF.

The rearrangement uses TRBV5-1 and TRBJ2-7, with no clear D. This CDR3 has 12 amino acids. Germline CDR1 and CDR2: SGHRS and YFSETQ. V gave up 1 base and J gave up 7 bases, with 9 bases separating them. The CDR3: CASSLRPQEQYF. The CDR3 DNA reads TGCGCCAGCAGCTTGCGTCCCCAAGAGCAGTACTTC.

The V call is TRBV28, the J call TRBJ1-2; no clear D. Deletions cut 2 bases from V and 3 bases from J, with 10 bases between. Germline CDR1 reads MDHEN; CDR2 reads SYDVKM. This CDR3 is 14 amino acids long. The chain's CDR3 is CASSLAGLYYGYTF. As DNA, the CDR3 is TGTGCCAGCAGTTTAGCAGGACTGTACTATGGCTACACCTTC.

As to this clone: The limits of the CDR3 on the DNA are not certain, so only TCRdb's listed CDR3 is given. The V gene is TRBV7-9, the J gene TRBJ1-5; TRBD1 was called by the table and not checked on the DNA. CDR1 is SEHNR and CDR2 is FQNEAQ in the germline V gene (reference sequence). 14 amino acids form the CDR3, both terminal residues included. CDR3: CASSFGQGEQPQHF.

The chain combines TRBV29-1 with TRBJ2-5; 10 positions agree with TRBD1. Per the germline V gene, CDR1 is SQVTM and CDR2 is ANQGSEA. This CDR3 is 14 amino acids long. The trim removed 6 bases at V and 5 bases at J, leaving 9 bases unmatched. The chain's CDR3 is CSVDGDRGVETQYF. CDR3 DNA sequence: TGCAGCGTCGACGGGGACAGGGGAGTGGAGACCCAGTACTTC.

The genes are TRBV5-1 and TRBJ2-5, with a tentative D call TRBD2 (5 bases). This CDR3 is built from 15 residues. Trimming cost V 5 bases and J 0 bases, with 14 bases left between them. The germline CDR1 and CDR2 sequences are SGHRS and YFSETQ. CDR3 sequence (DNA): TGCGCCAGCAGAAACATCCCCGGGAACCAAGAGACCCAGTACTTC. It encodes CASRNIPGNQETQYF.

This clone was counted between two and nine times. CDR3 region: CASSPIGNTEAFF. CDR3 nucleotide sequence: TGTGCCAGCTCACCAATAGGGAACACTGAAGCTTTCTTT. This sequence joins TRBV18 and TRBJ1-1; D gene unclear. The germline gives CDR1 KGHSH, CDR2 LQKENI. Trimming removed 2 bases at V and 1 base at J, with 5 bases between. The CDR3 loop spans 13 amino acids.

J is TRBJ2-7 and V is TRBV5-4; 12 positions match TRBD2. Unmatched junction bases numbered 6, after V lost 4 bases and J lost 4 bases. This CDR3 has 15 residues. Germline-derived CDR1 and CDR2 are SGHNT and YYREEE (reference sequence). CDR3 residues: CASSATSGSAYEQYF. CDR3 DNA: TGTGCCAGCAGCGCGACTAGCGGGAGCGCGTACGAGCAGTACTTC.

The table lists this clone with a count of one. The gene calls are TRBV6-5 and TRBJ2-7, with D perhaps TRBD2 (5 bases). This CDR3 is built from 14 residues. The V gene lost 1 base and the J gene lost 3 bases, with 10 bases spanning the gap. Germline V gene data show CDR1 as MNHEY and CDR2 as SVGAGI. CDR3 sequence: CASSYWERDYEQYF. The DNA of the CDR3 is TGTGCCAGCAGTTACTGGGAACGGGACTACGAGCAGTACTTC.

The V gene is TRBV2, the J gene TRBJ2-5, with D maybe TRBD1 (5 bases). Germline V gene lookup returns CDR1 SNHLY and CDR2 FYNNEI. There are 15 residues in the CDR3. With 1 base removed from V and 5 bases from J, the gap between germline ends came to 14 bases. CDR3 DNA: TGTGCCAGCAGTGAAGGACAGTTCAGTGGGGAGACCCAGTACTTC. Translation: CASSEGQFSGETQYF.

This clone was picked up a small number of times. The V call is TRBV5-5, the J call TRBJ2-7; maybe TRBD1 (7 bases). This CDR3 contains 14 residues. Germline CDR1 reads SGHKS; CDR2 reads YYEKEE (reference sequence). Trimming took 5 bases from V and 4 from J, leaving 16 bases between them. CDR3 protein: CASSPAGGGYEQYF. CDR3 sequence (DNA): TGTGCCAGCAGTCCCGCAGGGGGAGGATACGAGCAGTACTTC.

Here the CDR3 reads CASSIDIAGGSHWYEQYF. For the CDR3, the DNA is TGTGCCAGTAGTATAGATATAGCGGGAGGGTCCCATTGGTACGAGCAGTACTTC. The J gene is TRBJ2-7, the V gene TRBV19; 11 nucleotides match TRBD2. The V and J ends lost 0 bases and 4 bases, in that order; junction bases with no gene match: 11. There are 18 residues in the CDR3. Germline CDR1 is LNHDA and CDR2 is SQIVND (reference sequence).